The present TCR beta chain was sequenced within a study of shared clonotypes between healthy human individuals. Study-wide points: The expectation was that sequencing depth would affect clonotype sharing among donors. Clonotypes not shared had lower generation probabilities than those common to all four donors.

The table lists this clone with a count of one. Its target is not known. Assay execution took place at the deep level. TCRdb keeps only in-frame clones here, not all; method: immunoSEQ multiplex PCR. The sample carries fewer than 2.5 million clones, roughly 93% recorded once. The V gene's germline CDR1 is SNHLY and CDR2 FYNNEI. Trimming stripped 11 bases from V and 4 bases from J, with 17 bases between. The CDR3 sequence is 13 residues long. The sequence was obtained from a man aged 18 to 30 in good health. Some clones in this sample may be carry-over from other donors' samples. Sequenced: naive CD4+ T cells from PBMCs. Sample subset: CD45RA+ positively selected. The V gene is TRBV2, the J gene TRBJ1-1; tentatively, D is TRBD1 (6 bases). The CDR3: CAGGRGGRTEAFF. CDR3 sequence (DNA): TGTGCCGGGGGTAGAGGGGGGCGCACTGAAGCTTTCTTT.